Included here is one TCR beta chain sequence, with context. The antigen remains undetermined. The CDR3 sequence is 13 residues long. With V trimmed by 4 bases and J by 8 bases, 4 bases remained unmatched. Germline loops: CDR1 SGHDT, CDR2 YYEEEE. This sample was taken from a study of shared clonotypes between healthy human individuals. As for the study in general: A donor's plate count was three for CD4 naive and three for CD4 memory; CD8 naive had two and CD8 memory one.

Once extracted for a subset, genomic DNA was divided evenly among several immunoSEQ plates. Method: immunoSEQ multiplex PCR; TCRdb's copy keeps in-frame clones and lacks some. The sample has about 640,000 clones, roughly 78% seen once. Points from the study as a whole: Sorted-subset sequencing was shown by rarefaction to be incomplete despite large depth. Around 4.7% of naive CD4 clonotypes were shared across four donors.

V usage is TRBV5-6 and J usage is TRBJ1-4, with 8 bases identical to TRBD1. The source material was memory CD4+ T cells sorted from blood. Subset denoted: CD45RA-negative fraction. This clonotype was obtained from a woman in her thirties in good health. The CDR3 DNA reads TGTGCCAGCAGCCGACAGGGGACAGAAAAACTGTTTTTT. Protein product: CASSRQGTEKLFF.